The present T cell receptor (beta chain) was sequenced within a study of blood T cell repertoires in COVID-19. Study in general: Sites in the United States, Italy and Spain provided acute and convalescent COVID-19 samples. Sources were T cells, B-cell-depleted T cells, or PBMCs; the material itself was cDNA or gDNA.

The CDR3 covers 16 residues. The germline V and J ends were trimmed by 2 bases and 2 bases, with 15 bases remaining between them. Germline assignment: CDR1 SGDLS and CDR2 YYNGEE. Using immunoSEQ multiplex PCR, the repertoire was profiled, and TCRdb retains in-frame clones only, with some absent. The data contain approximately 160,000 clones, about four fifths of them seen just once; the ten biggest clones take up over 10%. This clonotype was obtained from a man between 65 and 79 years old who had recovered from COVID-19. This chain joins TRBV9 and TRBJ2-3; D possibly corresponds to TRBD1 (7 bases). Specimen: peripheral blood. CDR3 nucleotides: TGTGCCAGCAGCGTCCGCGGAGGGACAGCCACAGATACGCAGTATTTT. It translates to CASSVRGGTATDTQYF.